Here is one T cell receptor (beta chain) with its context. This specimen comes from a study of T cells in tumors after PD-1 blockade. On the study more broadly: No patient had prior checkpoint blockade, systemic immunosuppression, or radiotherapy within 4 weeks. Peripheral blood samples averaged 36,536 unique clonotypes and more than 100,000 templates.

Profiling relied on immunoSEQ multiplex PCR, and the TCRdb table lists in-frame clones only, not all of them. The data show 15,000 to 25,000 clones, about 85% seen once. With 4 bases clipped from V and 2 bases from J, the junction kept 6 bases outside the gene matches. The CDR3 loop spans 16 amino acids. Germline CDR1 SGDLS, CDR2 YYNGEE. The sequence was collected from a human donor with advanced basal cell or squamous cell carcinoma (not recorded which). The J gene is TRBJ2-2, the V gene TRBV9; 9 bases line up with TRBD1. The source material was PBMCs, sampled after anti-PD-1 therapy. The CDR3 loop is CASSPRQGGNTGELFF. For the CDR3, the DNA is TGTGCCAGCAGCCCCCGACAGGGGGGCAACACCGGGGAGCTGTTTTTT.